The following is a TCR beta chain sequence with its context. Its ends do not fully match the called genes, so a read error is possible. Bulk tissue was left unsorted, and RNA and DNA were co-extracted from around 18-30 mg of it. CDR1 is SGHAT, CDR2 FQNNGV, per germline. This CDR3 is 17 amino acids long. cDNA specific to TCR beta was made from about 0.45 ug of total RNA, with a constant-region primer employed for priming. Libraries covering TCR beta were generated through three nested multiplex PCR rounds (using a slightly modified ARM-PCR). TRBV1-TRBV30 forward primers paired with a C-beta reverse primer drove the first two PCR rounds, approximately 11 cycles each. TCRdb reprocessed the multiplex PCR reads with MiXCR, giving one entry per CDR3 protein. The sample shows approximately 110,000 distinct CDR3 sequences, 64% of them seen only once. The data were taken from a study of tumor-infiltrating lymphocytes in primary liver carcinoma.

The TCR sequence derives from a woman aged 55-69 years with primary liver carcinoma and hepatitis B virus infection. Sample: liver tumor tissue from sampling region 3. Sample subset: tumor region T3, left-lateral pole. V gene TRBV11-2 combines with J gene TRBJ1-2; D not resolved. CDR3 in DNA: TGTGCAAGCAGTCCAGTTCGAGGTGCGGGAGGAAGGTATGGCTACATCTTC. Translation gives CASSPVRGAGGRYGYIF.